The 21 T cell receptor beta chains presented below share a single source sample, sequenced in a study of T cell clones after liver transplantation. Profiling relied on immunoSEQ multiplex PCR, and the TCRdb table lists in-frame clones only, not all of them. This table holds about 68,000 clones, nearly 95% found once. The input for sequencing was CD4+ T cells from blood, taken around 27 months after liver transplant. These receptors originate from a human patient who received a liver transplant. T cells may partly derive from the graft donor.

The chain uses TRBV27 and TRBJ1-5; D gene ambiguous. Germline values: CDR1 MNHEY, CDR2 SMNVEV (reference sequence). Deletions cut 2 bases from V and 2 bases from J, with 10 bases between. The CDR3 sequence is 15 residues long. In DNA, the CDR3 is TGTGCCAGCAGTTTAATACCGCGAGGCAATCAGCCCCAGCATTTT. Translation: CASSLIPRGNQPQHF.

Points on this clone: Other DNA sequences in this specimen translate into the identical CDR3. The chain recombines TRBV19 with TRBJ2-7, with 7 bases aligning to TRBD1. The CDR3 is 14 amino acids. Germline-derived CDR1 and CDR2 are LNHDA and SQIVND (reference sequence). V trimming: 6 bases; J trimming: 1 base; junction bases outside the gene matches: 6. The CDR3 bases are TGTGCCAGTAGCCCCGGACAGGTATCCTACGAGCAGTACTTC. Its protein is CASSPGQVSYEQYF. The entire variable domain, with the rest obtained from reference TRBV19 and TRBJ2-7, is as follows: DGGITQSPKYLFRKEGQNVTLSCEQNLNHDAMYWYRQDPGQGLRLIYYSQIVNDFQKGDIAEGYSVSREKKESFPLTVTSAQKNPTAFYLCASSPGQVSYEQYFGPGTRLTVT.

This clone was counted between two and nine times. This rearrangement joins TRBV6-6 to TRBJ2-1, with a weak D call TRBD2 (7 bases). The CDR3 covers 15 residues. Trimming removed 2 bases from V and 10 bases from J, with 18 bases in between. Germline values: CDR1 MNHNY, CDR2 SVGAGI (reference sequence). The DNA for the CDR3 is TGTGCCAGCAGTTACGGGGGGGCCCTCAGCCTGGAGCAGTTCTTC. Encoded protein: CASSYGGALSLEQFF.

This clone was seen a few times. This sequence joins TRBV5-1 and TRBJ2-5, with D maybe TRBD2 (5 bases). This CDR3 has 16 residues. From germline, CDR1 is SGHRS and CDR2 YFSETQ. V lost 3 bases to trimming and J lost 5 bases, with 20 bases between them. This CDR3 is CASSSTPSPSGETQYF. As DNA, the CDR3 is TGCGCCAGCAGCTCGACCCCGTCCCCGTCGGGGGAGACCCAGTACTTC.

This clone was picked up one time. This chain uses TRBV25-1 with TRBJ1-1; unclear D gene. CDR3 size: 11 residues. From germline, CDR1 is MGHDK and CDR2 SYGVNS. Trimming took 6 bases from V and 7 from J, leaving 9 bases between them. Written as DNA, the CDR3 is TGTGCCAGCAGCTACACAGATGAAGCTTTCTTT. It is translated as CASSYTDEAFF.

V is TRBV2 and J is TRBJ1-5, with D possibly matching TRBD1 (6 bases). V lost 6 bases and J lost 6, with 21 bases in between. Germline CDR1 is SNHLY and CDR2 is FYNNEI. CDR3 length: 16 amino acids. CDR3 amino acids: CASRPPGTSVGQPQHF. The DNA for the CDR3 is TGTGCCAGCAGACCTCCTGGGACATCCGTCGGTCAGCCCCAGCATTTT.

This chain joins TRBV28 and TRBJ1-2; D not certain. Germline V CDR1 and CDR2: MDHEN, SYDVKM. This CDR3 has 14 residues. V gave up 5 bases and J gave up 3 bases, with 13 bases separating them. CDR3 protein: CASSLPGNYYGYTF. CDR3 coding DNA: TGTGCCAGCAGTCTCCCCGGGAACTACTATGGCTACACCTTC.

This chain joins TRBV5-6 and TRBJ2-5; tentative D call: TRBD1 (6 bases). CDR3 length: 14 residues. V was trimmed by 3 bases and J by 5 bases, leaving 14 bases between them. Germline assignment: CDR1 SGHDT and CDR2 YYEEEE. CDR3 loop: CASSSWTARETQYF. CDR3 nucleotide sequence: TGTGCCAGCAGCTCCTGGACAGCCCGGGAGACCCAGTACTTC.

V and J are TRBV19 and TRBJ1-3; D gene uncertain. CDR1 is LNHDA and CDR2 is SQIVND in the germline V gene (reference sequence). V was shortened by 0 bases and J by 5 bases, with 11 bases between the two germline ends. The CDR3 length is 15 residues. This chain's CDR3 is CASSIDRRERNTIYF. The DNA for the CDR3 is TGTGCCAGTAGTATAGATCGGAGGGAAAGAAACACCATATATTTT.

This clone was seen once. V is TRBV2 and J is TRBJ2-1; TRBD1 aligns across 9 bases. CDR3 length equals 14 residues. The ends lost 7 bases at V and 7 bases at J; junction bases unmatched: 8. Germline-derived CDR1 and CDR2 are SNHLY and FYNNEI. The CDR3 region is CASKTGGVGNEQFF. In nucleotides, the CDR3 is TGTGCCAGCAAGACAGGGGGAGTGGGTAATGAGCAGTTCTTC. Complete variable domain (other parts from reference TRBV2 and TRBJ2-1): EPEVTQTPSHQVTQMGQEVILRCVPISNHLYFYWYRQILGQKVEFLVSFYNNEISEKSEIFDDQFSVERPDGSNFTLKIRSTKLEDSAMYFCASKTGGVGNEQFFGPGTRLTVL.

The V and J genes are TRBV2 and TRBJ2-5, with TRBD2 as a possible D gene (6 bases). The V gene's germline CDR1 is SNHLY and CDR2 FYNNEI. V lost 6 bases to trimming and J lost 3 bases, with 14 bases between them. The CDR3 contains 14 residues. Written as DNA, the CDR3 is TGTGCCAGCAGCTATAGCGGAGGGGAAGAGACCCAGTACTTC. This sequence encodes CASSYSGGEETQYF.

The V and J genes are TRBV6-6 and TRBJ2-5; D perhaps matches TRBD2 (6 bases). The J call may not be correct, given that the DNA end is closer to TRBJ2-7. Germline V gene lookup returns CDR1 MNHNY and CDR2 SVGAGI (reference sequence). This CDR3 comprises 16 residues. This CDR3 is CASSYSKTEPGDEQYF. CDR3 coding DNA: TGTGCCAGCAGTTACTCTAAAACGGAACCGGGGGACGAGCAGTACTTC.

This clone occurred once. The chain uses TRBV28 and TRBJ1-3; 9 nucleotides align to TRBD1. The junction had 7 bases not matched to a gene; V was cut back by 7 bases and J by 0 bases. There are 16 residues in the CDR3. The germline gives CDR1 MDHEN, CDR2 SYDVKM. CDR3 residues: CASTRTGASSGNTIYF. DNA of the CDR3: TGTGCCAGCACCCGGACAGGGGCCAGCTCTGGAAACACCATATATTTT.

The chain's CDR3 is CASSLGFGNTEAFF. The CDR3, as DNA: TGCGCCAGCAGCTTGGGGTTCGGGAACACTGAAGCTTTCTTT. This chain uses TRBV5-1 with TRBJ1-1, with no clear D. Germline lookup yields CDR1 SGHRS and CDR2 YFSETQ. CDR3 length: 14 amino acids. V lost 0 bases to trimming and J lost 1 base, with 7 bases between them.

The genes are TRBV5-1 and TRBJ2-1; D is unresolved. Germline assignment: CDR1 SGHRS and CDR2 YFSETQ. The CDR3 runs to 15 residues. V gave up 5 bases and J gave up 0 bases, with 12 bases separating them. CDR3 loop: CASRLDASSYNEQFF. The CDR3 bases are TGCGCCAGCAGGCTTGACGCAAGCTCCTACAATGAGCAGTTCTTC.

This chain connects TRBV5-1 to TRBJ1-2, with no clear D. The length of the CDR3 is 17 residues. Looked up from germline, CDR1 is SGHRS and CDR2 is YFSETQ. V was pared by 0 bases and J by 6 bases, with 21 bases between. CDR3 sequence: CASSLVPTTASEDGYTF. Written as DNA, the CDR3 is TGCGCCAGCAGCTTGGTTCCGACGACGGCCTCCGAGGATGGCTACACCTTC.

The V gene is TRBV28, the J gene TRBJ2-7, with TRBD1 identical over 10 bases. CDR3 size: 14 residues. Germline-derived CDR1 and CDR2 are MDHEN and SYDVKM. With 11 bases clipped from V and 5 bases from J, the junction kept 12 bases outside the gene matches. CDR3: CAGATGGSSNEQYF. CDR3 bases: TGTGCCGGGGCGACAGGGGGCAGTTCGAACGAGCAGTACTTC.

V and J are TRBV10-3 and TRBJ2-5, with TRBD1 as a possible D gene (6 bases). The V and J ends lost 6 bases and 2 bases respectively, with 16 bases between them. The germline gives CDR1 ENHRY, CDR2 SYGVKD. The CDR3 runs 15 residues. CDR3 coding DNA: TGTGCCATCAGAGGGGGTTTCGGATCTCAAGAGACCCAGTACTTC. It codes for CAIRGGFGSQETQYF.

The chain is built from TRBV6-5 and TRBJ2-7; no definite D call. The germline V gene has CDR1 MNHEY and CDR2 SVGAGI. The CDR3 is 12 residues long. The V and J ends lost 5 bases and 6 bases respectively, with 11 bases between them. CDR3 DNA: TGTGCCAGCAGTGGCCGGTACGGCGAGCAGTACTTC. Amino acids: CASSGRYGEQYF.

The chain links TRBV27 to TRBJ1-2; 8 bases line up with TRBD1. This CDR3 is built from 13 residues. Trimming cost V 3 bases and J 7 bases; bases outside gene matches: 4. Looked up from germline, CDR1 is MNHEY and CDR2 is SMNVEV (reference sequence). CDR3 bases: TGTGCCAGCAGTTTCAGGGGGCAAGGTGGCTACACCTTC. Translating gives CASSFRGQGGYTF.

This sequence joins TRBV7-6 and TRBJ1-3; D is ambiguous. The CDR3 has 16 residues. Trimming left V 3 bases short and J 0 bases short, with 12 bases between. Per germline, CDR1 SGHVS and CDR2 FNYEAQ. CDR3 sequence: CASSFDRAPSGNTIYF. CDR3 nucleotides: TGTGCCAGCAGCTTTGACCGAGCCCCCTCTGGAAACACCATATATTTT.